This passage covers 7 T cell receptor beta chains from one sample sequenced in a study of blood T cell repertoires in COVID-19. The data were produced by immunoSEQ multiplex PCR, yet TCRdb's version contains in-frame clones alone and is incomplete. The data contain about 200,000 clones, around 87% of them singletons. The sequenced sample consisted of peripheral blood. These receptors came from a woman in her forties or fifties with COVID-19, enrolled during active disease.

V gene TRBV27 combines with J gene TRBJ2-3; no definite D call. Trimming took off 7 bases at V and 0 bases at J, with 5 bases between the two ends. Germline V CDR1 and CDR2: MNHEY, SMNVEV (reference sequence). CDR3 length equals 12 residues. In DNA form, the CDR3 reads TGTGCCAGCACAGGAAGCACAGATACGCAGTATTTT. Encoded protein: CASTGSTDTQYF.

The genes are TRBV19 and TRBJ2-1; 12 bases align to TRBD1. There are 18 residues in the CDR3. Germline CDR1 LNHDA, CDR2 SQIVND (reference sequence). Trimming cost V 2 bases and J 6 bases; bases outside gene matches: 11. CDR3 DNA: TGTGCCAGTAGTATAAGGGACAGGGGGCCTTATACGGCCAATGAGCAGTTCTTC. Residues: CASSIRDRGPYTANEQFF.

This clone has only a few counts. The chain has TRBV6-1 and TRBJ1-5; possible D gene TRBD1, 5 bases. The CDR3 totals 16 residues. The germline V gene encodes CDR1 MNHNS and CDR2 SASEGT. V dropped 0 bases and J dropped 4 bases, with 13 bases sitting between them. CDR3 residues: CASSEAVWGGNQPQHF. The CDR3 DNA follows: TGTGCCAGCAGTGAAGCGGTCTGGGGGGGAAATCAGCCCCAGCATTTT.

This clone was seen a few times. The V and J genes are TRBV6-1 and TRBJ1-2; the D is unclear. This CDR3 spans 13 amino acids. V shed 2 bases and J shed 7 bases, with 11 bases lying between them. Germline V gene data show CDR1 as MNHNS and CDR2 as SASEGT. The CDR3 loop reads CASSEFGEGGYTF. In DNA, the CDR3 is TGTGCCAGCAGTGAATTCGGGGAGGGTGGCTACACCTTC.

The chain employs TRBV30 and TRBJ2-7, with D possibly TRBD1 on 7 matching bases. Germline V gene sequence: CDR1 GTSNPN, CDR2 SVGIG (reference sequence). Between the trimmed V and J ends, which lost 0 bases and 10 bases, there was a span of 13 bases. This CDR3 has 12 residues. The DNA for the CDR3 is TGTGCCTGGAGTGTAGGAGGGGGCGGACAGTACGTC. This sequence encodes CAWSVGGGGQYV.

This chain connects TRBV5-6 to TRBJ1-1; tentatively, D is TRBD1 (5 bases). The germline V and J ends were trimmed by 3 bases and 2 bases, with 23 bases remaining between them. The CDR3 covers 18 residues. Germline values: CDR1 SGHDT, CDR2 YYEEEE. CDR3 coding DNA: TGTGCCAGCAGCTCCCTGACCCGGACGGGGGGTTTTAACACTGAAGCTTTCTTT. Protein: CASSSLTRTGGFNTEAFF.

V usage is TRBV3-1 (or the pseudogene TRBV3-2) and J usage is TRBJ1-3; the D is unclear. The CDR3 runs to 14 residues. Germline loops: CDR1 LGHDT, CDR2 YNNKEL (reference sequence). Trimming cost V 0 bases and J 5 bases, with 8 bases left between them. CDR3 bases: TGTGCCAGCAGCCAAGATAGAGTGCGAAACACCATATATTTT. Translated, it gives CASSQDRVRNTIYF.